These T cell receptor beta chains were read from a single sample in a study of kidney transplant recipient with SARS-CoV-2 infection. TCRdb reprocessed the reads with MiXCR, giving one entry per CDR3 protein. Of fewer than 250,000 distinct CDR3 sequences in the sample, 25% to 30% were seen once. The input for sequencing was a blood sample, taken at baseline and on roughly day 110 from a kidney transplant recipient. The receptors here all came from a male patient in his thirties who had COVID-19 and was a kidney transplant recipient. The graft donor may have contributed some T cells. The CDR3 runs from the conserved cysteine through the conserved F or W. A D gene is named only where the DNA matches it firmly. Clone size is not always given. Where it is, it says once, few, many or a class for expanded clones.

len | j_gene | d_gene | v_gene | abundance | CDR3nt | CDR3aa
16 | TRBJ1-2 | TRBD1 | TRBV19 | many | TGTGCCAGTAGTACCCATGGACAGGGAGCTAACTATGGCTACACCTTC | CASSTHGQGANYGYTF
17 | TRBJ1-2 | . | TRBV6-5 | . | TGTGCTGGCAGTGTACGACGGGAATGTAGAAAGACCTATGGCTACACCTTC | CAGSVRRECRKTYGYTF
12 | TRBJ2-3 | . | TRBV12-3/TRBV12-4 | many | TGTGCCAGCAGTCCGAAAGTCGGTACGCAGTATTTT | CASSPKVGTQYF
15 | TRBJ2-2 | . | TRBV4-1 | . | TGCGCCAGCAGCCAATGGCGGGAAAACACCGGGGAGCTGTTTTTT | CASSQWRENTGELFF
17 | TRBJ1-2 | . | TRBV11-3 | many | TGTGCCAGCAGCTACCGTTACGATCTCGGAAAGACCTATGGCTACACCTTC | CASSYRYDLGKTYGYTF
18 | TRBJ2-5 | TRBD2 | TRBV19 | . | TGTGCCAGTAGTCCCCGGACTAGCGGGAGGCTCAGGGGGGAGACCCAGTACTTC | CASSPRTSGRLRGETQYF
17 | TRBJ1-2 | . | TRBV7-6 | . | TGTGCCAGCAGCTTGCGCCGTGAATCTCGAAGGACCTATGGCTACACCTTC | CASSLRRESRRTYGYTF
16 | TRBJ1-2 | TRBD1 | TRBV4-2 | many | TGTGCCAGCAGCCAGGGCGGGGACAGGGGTTGGGGGGGCTACACCTTC | CASSQGGDRGWGGYTF
15 | TRBJ2-7 | TRBD1 | TRBV30 | many | TGTGCCTGGAAACTTCCACCGGACAGGGGCCACGAGCAGTACTTC | CAWKLPPDRGHEQYF
14 | TRBJ2-7 | TRBD1 | TRBV18 | many | TGTGCCAGCTCTCGAACCGGGACAGGGGATGATCAGTACTTC | CASSRTGTGDDQYF
15 | TRBJ2-1 | TRBD2 | TRBV3-1 | many | TGTGCCAGCAGCCCCCGACTAGCAGGATACAATGAGCAGTTCTTC | CASSPRLAGYNEQFF
16 | TRBJ1-2 | . | TRBV5-8 | many | TGTGCCAGCAGAGAGTATCATCCACGAAAGACCTATGGCTACACCTTC | CASREYHPRKTYGYTF
17 | TRBJ1-2 | . | TRBV6-2/TRBV6-3 | . | TGTGCCAGCAGTCAATTTCACTGCATCGGAAAGACCTATGGCTACACCTTC | CASSQFHCIGKTYGYTF
19 | TRBJ2-6 | . | TRBV12-3/TRBV12-4 | many | TGTGCCAGCAGTTTAACGGGGGCGCGGGGTCAGTCTGGGGCCAACGTCCTGACTTTC | CASSLTGARGQSGANVLTF
15 | TRBJ2-5 | . | TRBV6-5 | . | TGTGCCAGCAGCCCTTTTCAACCGCGGGAAGAGACCCAGTACTTC | CASSPFQPREETQYF
14 | TRBJ1-5 | . | TRBV28 | many | TGTGCCAGCAGTTCCCTGGACAGCAATCAGCCCCAGCATTTT | CASSSLDSNQPQHF
18 | TRBJ1-3 | TRBD1 | TRBV5-5 | few | TGTGCCGGCAGCTCCCGCCGGGACAGGGGACGCTCTGGAAACACCATATATTTT | CAGSSRRDRGRSGNTIYF
17 | TRBJ1-2 | . | TRBV3-1 | . | TGTGCCAGCAGCCCTCTGGACACCCTTCGAAAGGCCTATGGCTACACCTTC | CASSPLDTLRKAYGYTF
15 | TRBJ2-5 | . | TRBV7-9 | many | TGTGCCAGCAGCGTTTACACAGGAGGGTTGGAGACCCAGTACTTC | CASSVYTGGLETQYF
14 | TRBJ1-6 | TRBD1 | TRBV30 | many | TGTGCCTGGAGTGCGAGACAGGGAAATTCACCCCTCCACTTT | CAWSARQGNSPLHF
15 | TRBJ1-2 | TRBD1 | TRBV5-1 | many | TGCGCCAGCAGCCCCGGGACAGGGGCTAACTATGGCTACACCTTC | CASSPGTGANYGYTF
13 | TRBJ1-1 | TRBD1 | TRBV6-5 | many | TGTGCCAGCAATAAACAGGGGAGCACTGAAGCTTTCTTT | CASNKQGSTEAFF
17 | TRBJ1-4 | . | TRBV4-3 | many | TGCGCCAGCAGCCAAGAGTCCGAGATTCTCAGGGAAAAAAAACTGTTTTTT | CASSQESEILREKKLFF
16 | TRBJ1-3 | . | TRBV4-1 | many | TGCGCCAGCAGCCAACTCAGCTCCGGCTCTGGAAACACCATATATTTT | CASSQLSSGSGNTIYF
15 | TRBJ1-1 | TRBD1 | TRBV5-1 | many | TGCGCCAGCAGCACCACAGGGGGCTTGAACACTGAAGCTTTCTTT | CASSTTGGLNTEAFF
13 | TRBJ2-1 | . | TRBV10-3 | few | TGTGCCATCAGTGTTGAACACTACAATGAGCAGTTCTTC | CAISVEHYNEQFF
13 | TRBJ1-2 | . | TRBV12-3/TRBV12-4 | . | TGTGCCGGCAGTTTAGCATCTGTGGATGGCTGCACCTTC | CAGSLASVDGCTF
14 | TRBJ1-1 | . | TRBV7-9 | many | TGTGCCAGCAGCCTACCGGGCCTGGCTCCTGAAGCTTTCTTT | CASSLPGLAPEAFF
17 | TRBJ1-2 | . | TRBV6-6 | many | TGTGCCAGCAGTAGCAGATCAGGTGGGAGAAAGACCTATGGCTACACCTTC | CASSSRSGGRKTYGYTF
16 | TRBJ1-1 | . | TRBV19 | many | TGTGCCAGTAGTATAGGAGGGGCAGGGGTGGGCACTGAAGCTTTCTTT | CASSIGGAGVGTEAFF
15 | TRBJ2-5 | TRBD2 | TRBV12-3/TRBV12-4 | many | TGTGCCAGCAGTCGGACTAGCGGGAGTGATGAGACCCAGTACTTC | CASSRTSGSDETQYF
18 | TRBJ2-2 | . | TRBV4-1 | many | TGCGCCAGCAGCCTTTACTCCACAGGGTCTAGAGGCACCGGGGAGCTGTTTTTT | CASSLYSTGSRGTGELFF
12 | TRBJ2-7 | . | TRBV28 | many | TGTGCCAGCACCACGACAGGCTACGAGCAGTACTTC | CASTTTGYEQYF
14 | TRBJ1-2 | TRBD1 | TRBV20-1 | many | TGCAGTGCTAGCCCGACAGGGTACCGCTATGGCTACACCTTC | CSASPTGYRYGYTF
13 | TRBJ2-3 | . | TRBV6-2/TRBV6-3 | . | TGTGCCAGCAGGCGGGCCGACACAGATACGCAGTATTTT | CASRRADTDTQYF